This passage covers 19 T cell receptor beta chains from one sample sequenced in a study of CDR3 diversity in severe acne. From the PCR reads, TCRdb called clonotypes with MiXCR, one entry per CDR3 protein. The sample consists of around 100,000 distinct CDR3 sequences, more than 45% of them appearing once. Input material: blood. The receptors derive from a male donor with acne.

This clonotype showed up many times. This may stem from a read error, because a much larger clone lies one nucleotide away. The gene calls are TRBV28 and TRBJ1-5; D possibly corresponds to TRBD1 (5 bases). Per the germline V gene, CDR1 is MDHEN and CDR2 is SYDVKM. The CDR3 runs to 15 residues. For the CDR3, the DNA is TGTGACAGCAGTCGGGGGTGGCAGACCAATCAGCCCCAGCATTTT. This translates into CDSSRGWQTNQPQHF.

The rearrangement links TRBV20-1 to TRBJ2-7, with 8 bases fitting TRBD1. The junction had 12 bases not matched to a gene; V was cut back by 1 base and J by 7 bases. The CDR3 is 15 amino acids. Looked up from germline, CDR1 is DFQATT and CDR2 is SNEGSKA (reference sequence). The CDR3, as DNA: TGCAGTGCTAGAGCCAGGGGGCCCCCCTGGAGGGAGCAGTACTTC. Its protein is CSARARGPPWREQYF.

This chain joins TRBV10-3 and TRBJ1-1; no clear D. In germline, CDR1 is ENHRY, CDR2 SYGVKD. V shed 0 bases and J shed 3 bases, with 14 bases lying between them. The length of the CDR3 is 16 residues. Here the CDR3 DNA reads TGTGCCATCAGTGAGTCCCCAGGTAATGCGGACACTGAAGCTTTCTTT. Translating gives CAISESPGNADTEAFF.

The V call is TRBV28, the J call TRBJ2-1; weak D call: TRBD1 (6 bases). This CDR3 is 13 amino acids long. Germline CDR1 MDHEN, CDR2 SYDVKM. V lost 5 bases and J lost 10, with 15 bases in between. The CDR3 nucleotides read TGTGCCAGCAGTCCACCCCACACAGGGGAGCAGTTCTTC. Residues: CASSPPHTGEQFF.

The chain couples TRBV24-1 to TRBJ2-6, with TRBD2 identical over 8 bases. Trimming removed 10 bases from V and 0 bases from J; junction bases left unmatched: 10. The germline gives CDR1 KGHDR, CDR2 SFDVKD. This CDR3 has 17 residues. The CDR3 DNA follows: TGTGCCACTGGAGGACCGGGAGGGCCCTCTGGGGCCAACGTCCTGACTTTC. Amino acid sequence: CATGGPGGPSGANVLTF.

This clonotype occurred many times. The chain couples TRBV20-1 to TRBJ1-2, with D uncertain. CDR1 is DFQATT, CDR2 SNEGSKA, per germline (reference sequence). V shed 1 base and J shed 8 bases, with 17 bases lying between them. This CDR3 comprises 14 residues. CDR3 protein: CSARGAIEGGGYTF. The CDR3, as DNA: TGCAGTGCTAGAGGAGCCATCGAAGGAGGCGGCTACACCTTC.

The chain carries TRBV5-5 and TRBJ1-1; D is undetermined. Germline-derived CDR1 and CDR2 are SGHKS and YYEKEE (reference sequence). Between the trimmed V and J ends, which lost 4 bases and 2 bases, there was a span of 9 bases. This CDR3 contains 13 residues. In nucleotides, the CDR3 is TGTGCCAGCAGCCTTGGCAAAAACACTGAAGCTTTCTTT. Translating gives CASSLGKNTEAFF.

This chain connects TRBV20-1 to TRBJ2-7, with no clear D. Germline CDR1 and CDR2: DFQATT and SNEGSKA (reference sequence). The CDR3 length is 13 residues. V lost 1 base, J lost 0 bases, and 7 bases lay in between. CDR3 in amino acids: CSARGGDSYEQYF. In nucleotides, the CDR3 is TGCAGTGCTAGAGGGGGTGACTCCTACGAGCAGTACTTC.

In this sample, this clonotype turned up many times. CDR3 nucleotides: TGCGCCAGCAGCCAAGTAGGACGGGAGCGAACAGATACGCAGTATTTT. As protein: CASSQVGRERTDTQYF. This sequence joins TRBV4-1 and TRBJ2-3; perhaps TRBD2 as D (6 bases). CDR1 and CDR2 (germline): MGHRA, YSYEKL. Trimming removed 1 base from V and 3 bases from J, with 14 bases in between. The CDR3 contains 16 residues.

On this clonotype: The CDR3 does not end in the conserved phenylalanine or tryptophan, so this is likely a read error. This chain joins TRBV6-5 and TRBJ1-1; D is unresolved. The CDR3 sequence is 13 residues long. V was cut by 0 bases and J by 5 bases, with 7 bases left in between. Germline lookup yields CDR1 MNHEY and CDR2 SVGAGI. CDR3 loop: CASSYSRITEAFL. The CDR3 DNA reads as TGTGCCAGCAGTTACTCGAGGATTACTGAAGCTTTCTTG.

The chain couples TRBV19 to TRBJ2-7, with D possibly TRBD2 on 5 matching bases. The CDR3 length is 12 residues. Germline V CDR1 and CDR2: LNHDA, SQIVND (reference sequence). V was cut by 5 bases and J by 5 bases, with 10 bases left in between. The CDR3 DNA sequence: TGTGCCAGTAGTGGCGGGCGGAACGAGCAGTACTTC. Residues: CASSGGRNEQYF.

Notes on this clonotype: A read error is likely, as this CDR3 ends without the conserved phenylalanine or tryptophan. The chain employs TRBV7-9 and TRBJ1-1; 10 bases agree with TRBD1. This CDR3 contains 15 residues. Germline CDR1 reads SEHNR; CDR2 reads FQNEAQ (reference sequence). J lost 7 bases, V lost 5 bases, and 10 bases had no gene match. The CDR3 DNA sequence: TGTGCCAGCAGCCCCGGGACAGGGGCGACCCGTGAAGCTTTCTCT. Translating gives CASSPGTGATREAFS.

At least ten counts were recorded for this clonotype. Here the CDR3 reads CASSSLAGGSSDTQYF. The CDR3 nucleotides are TGTGCCAGCAGTTCTTTAGCGGGAGGGAGCTCGGATACGCAGTATTTT. The chain links TRBV6-2 or TRBV6-3 to TRBJ2-3; 11 nucleotides align to TRBD2. The germline V gene has CDR1 MNHEY and CDR2 SVGEGT. V lost 4 bases to trimming and J lost 6 bases; unmatched junction nucleotides: 9. The CDR3 loop spans 16 amino acids.

This sequence joins TRBV7-9 and TRBJ2-1; D remains unclear. Germline CDR1 is SEHNR and CDR2 is FQNEAQ (reference sequence). Trimming cost V 5 bases and J 3 bases, with 17 bases left between them. This CDR3 comprises 16 residues. This CDR3 is CASSKPGRRIYNEQFF. Here the CDR3 DNA reads TGTGCCAGCAGCAAACCTGGGCGGCGGATCTACAATGAGCAGTTCTTC. Drawing the rest from reference TRBV7-9 and TRBJ2-1, the complete variable domain is DTGVSQNPRHKITKRGQNVTFRCDPISEHNRLYWYRQTLGQGPEFLTYFQNEAQLEKSRLLSDRFSAERPKGSFSTLEIQRTEQGDSAMYLCASSKPGRRIYNEQFFGPGTRLTVL.

The chain recombines TRBV25-1 with TRBJ2-3; 13 nucleotides agree with TRBD2. The CDR3 has 19 amino acids. V was clipped by 5 bases and J by 2 bases; unmatched bases: 13. Germline CDR1 is MGHDK and CDR2 is SYGVNS. Here the CDR3 DNA reads TGTGCCAGCAGTTACCAGGCACCGGGACTAGCGGGATTCACAGATACGCAGTATTTT. Residues: CASSYQAPGLAGFTDTQYF.

This clonotype was counted between two and nine times. V gene TRBV29-1 combines with J gene TRBJ1-2, with unresolved D. Germline CDR1 reads SQVTM; CDR2 reads ANQGSEA. This CDR3 spans 14 amino acids. Trimming removed 0 bases at V and 3 bases at J, with 11 bases between. In DNA form, the CDR3 reads TGCAGCGTTGAAGACTCTGGGGTGTACTATGGCTACACCTTC. Protein sequence: CSVEDSGVYYGYTF.

This clonotype has a count of ten or more. As DNA, the CDR3 is TGTGCCAGCAGGGTGGACAGGCAGAAGACTAGCATCGTGCAGTATTTT. Protein sequence: CASRVDRQKTSIVQYF. The chain has TRBV12-3 or TRBV12-4 and TRBJ2-3; D possibly uses TRBD1 or TRBD2 (7 bases each). V was clipped by 6 bases and J by 11 bases, with 27 bases between them. The CDR3 runs 16 residues.

Regarding this clonotype: The conserved closing phenylalanine or tryptophan is absent in this CDR3, likely reflecting a read error. The limits of the CDR3 on the DNA are not certain, so only TCRdb's listed CDR3 is given. This rearrangement joins TRBV6-6 to TRBJ2-7; TRBD2 is taken as the D call from the table, unchecked against the DNA. Both ends counted, the CDR3 spans 13 residues. Germline V gene data show CDR1 as MNHNY and CDR2 as SVGAGI (reference sequence). CDR3 region: CASSSSQLRTSGG.

This chain connects TRBV18 to TRBJ1-1; D remains ambiguous. V lost 3 bases and J lost 1, with 15 bases in between. The CDR3 consists of 16 residues. Per germline, CDR1 KGHSH and CDR2 LQKENI. The CDR3 protein is CASSPRGKGSNTEAFF. DNA for the CDR3: TGTGCCAGCTCACCTCGGGGAAAAGGATCGAACACTGAAGCTTTCTTT.